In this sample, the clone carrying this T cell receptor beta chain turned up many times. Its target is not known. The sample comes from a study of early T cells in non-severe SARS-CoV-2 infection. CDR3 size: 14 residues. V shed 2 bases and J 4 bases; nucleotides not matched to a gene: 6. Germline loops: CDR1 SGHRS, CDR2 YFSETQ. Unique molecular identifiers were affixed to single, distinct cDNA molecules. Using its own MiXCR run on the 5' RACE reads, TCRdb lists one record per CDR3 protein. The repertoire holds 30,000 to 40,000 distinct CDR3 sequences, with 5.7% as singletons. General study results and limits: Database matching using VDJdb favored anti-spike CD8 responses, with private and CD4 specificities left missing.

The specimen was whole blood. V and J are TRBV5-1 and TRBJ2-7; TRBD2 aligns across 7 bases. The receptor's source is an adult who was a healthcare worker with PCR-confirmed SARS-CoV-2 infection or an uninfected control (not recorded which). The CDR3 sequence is CASSFVSGTYEQYF. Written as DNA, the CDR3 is TGCGCCAGCAGCTTCGTAAGCGGGACTTACGAGCAGTACTTC.